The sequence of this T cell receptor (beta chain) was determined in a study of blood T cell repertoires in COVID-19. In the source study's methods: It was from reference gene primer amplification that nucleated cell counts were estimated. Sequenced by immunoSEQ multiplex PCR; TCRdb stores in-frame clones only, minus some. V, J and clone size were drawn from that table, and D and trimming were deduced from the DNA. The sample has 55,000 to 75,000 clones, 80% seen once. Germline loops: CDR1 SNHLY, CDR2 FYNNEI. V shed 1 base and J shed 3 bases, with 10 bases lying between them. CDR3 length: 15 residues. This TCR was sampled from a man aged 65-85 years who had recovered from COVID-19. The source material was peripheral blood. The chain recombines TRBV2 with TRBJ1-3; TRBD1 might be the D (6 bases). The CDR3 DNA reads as TGTGCCAGCAGTGAAGGAGCAGGGGTTGGAAACACCATATATTTT. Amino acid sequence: CASSEGAGVGNTIYF.